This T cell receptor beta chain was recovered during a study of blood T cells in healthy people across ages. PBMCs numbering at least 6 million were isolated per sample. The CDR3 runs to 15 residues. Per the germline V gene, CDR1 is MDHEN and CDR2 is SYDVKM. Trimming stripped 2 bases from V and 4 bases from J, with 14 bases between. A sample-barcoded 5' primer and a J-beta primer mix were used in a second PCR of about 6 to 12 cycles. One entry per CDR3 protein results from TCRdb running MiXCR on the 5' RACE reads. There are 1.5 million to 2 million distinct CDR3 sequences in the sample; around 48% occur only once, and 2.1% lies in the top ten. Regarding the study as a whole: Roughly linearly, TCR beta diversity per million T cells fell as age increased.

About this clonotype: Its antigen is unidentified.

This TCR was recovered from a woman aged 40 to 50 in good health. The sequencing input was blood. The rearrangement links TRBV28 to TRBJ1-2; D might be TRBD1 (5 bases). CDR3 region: CASSLQGRALYGYTF. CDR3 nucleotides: TGTGCCAGCAGTTTACAGGGACGGGCTCTCTATGGCTACACCTTC.